This T cell receptor (beta chain) was observed in a study of cytomegalovirus exposure and HLA in healthy donors. This PCR relied on a set of 60 Vbeta primers and 13 Jbeta primers. Clones were read by immunoSEQ multiplex PCR, and TCRdb kept only the in-frame ones, dropping some. This sample's table reports some 120,000 clones. This CDR3 comprises 15 residues. CDR1 is SGDLS, CDR2 YYNGEE, per germline. V was pared by 2 bases and J by 7 bases, with 5 bases of the junction left unmatched. The gene calls are TRBV9 and TRBJ2-2; 10 bases are shared with TRBD1. The TCR comes from a man younger than 35 in good health and CMV-seronegative. Sample: PBMCs. The CDR3 here is CASSVDRGRGGELFF. The CDR3 region has the DNA TGTGCCAGCAGCGTCGACAGGGGGCGAGGCGGGGAGCTGTTTTTT.